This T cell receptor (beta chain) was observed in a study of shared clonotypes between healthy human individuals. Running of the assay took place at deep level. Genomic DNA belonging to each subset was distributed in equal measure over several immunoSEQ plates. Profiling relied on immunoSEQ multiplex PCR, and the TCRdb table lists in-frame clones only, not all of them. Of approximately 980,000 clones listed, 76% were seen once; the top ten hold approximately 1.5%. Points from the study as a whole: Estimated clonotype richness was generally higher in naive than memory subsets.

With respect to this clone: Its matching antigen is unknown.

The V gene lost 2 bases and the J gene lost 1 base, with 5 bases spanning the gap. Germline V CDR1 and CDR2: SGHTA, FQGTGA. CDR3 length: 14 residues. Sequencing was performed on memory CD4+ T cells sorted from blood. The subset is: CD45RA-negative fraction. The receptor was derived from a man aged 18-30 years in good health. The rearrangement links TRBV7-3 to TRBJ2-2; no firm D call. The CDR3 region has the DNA TGTGCCAGCAGCTTACAGATGAACACCGGGGAGCTGTTTTTT. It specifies CASSLQMNTGELFF. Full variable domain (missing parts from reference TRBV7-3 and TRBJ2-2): GAGVSQTPSNKVTEKGKYVELRCDPISGHTALYWYRQSLGQGPEFLIYFQGTGAADDSGLPNDRFFAVRPEGSVSTLKIQRTERGDSAVYLCASSLQMNTGELFFGEGSRLTVL.